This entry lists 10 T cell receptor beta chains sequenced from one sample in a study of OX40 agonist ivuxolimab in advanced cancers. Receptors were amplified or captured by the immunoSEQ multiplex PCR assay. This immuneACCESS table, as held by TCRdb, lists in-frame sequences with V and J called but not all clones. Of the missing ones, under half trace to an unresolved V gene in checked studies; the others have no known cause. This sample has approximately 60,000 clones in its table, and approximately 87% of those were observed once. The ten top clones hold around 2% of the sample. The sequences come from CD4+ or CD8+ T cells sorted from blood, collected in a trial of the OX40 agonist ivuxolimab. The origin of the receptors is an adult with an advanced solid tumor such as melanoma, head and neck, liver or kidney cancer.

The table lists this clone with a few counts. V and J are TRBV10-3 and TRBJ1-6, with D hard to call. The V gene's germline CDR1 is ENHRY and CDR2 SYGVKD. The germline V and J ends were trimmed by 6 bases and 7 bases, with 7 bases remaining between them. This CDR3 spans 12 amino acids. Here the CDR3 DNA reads TGTGCCATCAGGGACGGAAATTCACCCCTCCACTTT. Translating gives CAIRDGNSPLHF.

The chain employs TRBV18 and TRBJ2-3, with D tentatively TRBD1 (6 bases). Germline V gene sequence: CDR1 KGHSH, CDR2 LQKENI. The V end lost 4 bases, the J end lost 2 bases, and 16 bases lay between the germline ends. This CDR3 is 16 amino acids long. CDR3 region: CASSLGTSGVTDTQYF. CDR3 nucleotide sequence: TGTGCCAGCTCACTTGGGACGTCAGGGGTCACAGATACGCAGTATTTT.

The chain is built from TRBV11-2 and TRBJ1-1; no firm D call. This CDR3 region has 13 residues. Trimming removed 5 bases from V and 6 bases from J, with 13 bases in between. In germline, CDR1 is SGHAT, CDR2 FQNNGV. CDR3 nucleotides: TGTGCCAGCAGCCCCGCCGCACGATCTGAAGCTTTCTTT. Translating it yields CASSPAARSEAFF. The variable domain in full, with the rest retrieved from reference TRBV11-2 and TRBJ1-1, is EAGVAQSPRYKIIEKRQSVAFWCNPISGHATLYWYQQILGQGPKLLIQFQNNGVVDDSQLPKDRFSAERLKGVDSTLKIQPAKLEDSAVYLCASSPAARSEAFFGQGTRLTVV.

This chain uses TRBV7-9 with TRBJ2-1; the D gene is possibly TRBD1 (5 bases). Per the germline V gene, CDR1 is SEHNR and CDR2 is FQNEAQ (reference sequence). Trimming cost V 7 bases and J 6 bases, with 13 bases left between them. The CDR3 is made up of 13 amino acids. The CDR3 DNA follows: TGTGCCAGCACCCGGACATTAGGCAATGAGCAGTTCTTC. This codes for CASTRTLGNEQFF.

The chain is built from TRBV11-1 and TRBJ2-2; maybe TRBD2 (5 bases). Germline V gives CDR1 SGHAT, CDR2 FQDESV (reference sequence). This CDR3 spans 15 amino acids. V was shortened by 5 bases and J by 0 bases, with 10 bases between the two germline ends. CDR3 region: CASSRRTPNTGELFF. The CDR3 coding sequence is TGTGCCAGCAGCCGGAGGACCCCGAACACCGGGGAGCTGTTTTTT.

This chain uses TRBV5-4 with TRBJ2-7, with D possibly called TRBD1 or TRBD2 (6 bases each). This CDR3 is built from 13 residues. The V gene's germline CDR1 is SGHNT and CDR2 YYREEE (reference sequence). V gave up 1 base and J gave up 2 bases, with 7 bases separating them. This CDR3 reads CASSLRGAYEQYF. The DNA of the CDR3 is TGTGCCAGCAGCTTGAGGGGGGCCTACGAGCAGTACTTC.

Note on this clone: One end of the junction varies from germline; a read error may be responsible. CDR3 in DNA: TGTGCCATCGGGGGACTAGCGGGGTCCCGGGACTTC. This sequence encodes CAIGGLAGSRDF. The chain carries TRBV10-3 and TRBJ2-7; 13 bases match TRBD2. The length of the CDR3 is 12 residues. CDR1 and CDR2 from the germline V gene are ENHRY and SYGVKD.

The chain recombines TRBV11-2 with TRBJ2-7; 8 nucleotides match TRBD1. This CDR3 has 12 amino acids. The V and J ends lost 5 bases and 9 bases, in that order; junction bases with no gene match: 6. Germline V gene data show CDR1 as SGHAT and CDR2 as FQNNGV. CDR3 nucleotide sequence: TGTGCCAGCAGCCGAGGACAGGGTCCGCAGTACTTC. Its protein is CASSRGQGPQYF.

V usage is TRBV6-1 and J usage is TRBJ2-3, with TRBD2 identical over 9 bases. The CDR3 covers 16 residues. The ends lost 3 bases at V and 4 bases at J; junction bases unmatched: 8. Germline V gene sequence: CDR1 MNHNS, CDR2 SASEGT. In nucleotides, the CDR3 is TGTGCCAGCAGTGATAGGTTTCGCGGGAGGGCAGATACGCAGTATTTT. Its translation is CASSDRFRGRADTQYF.

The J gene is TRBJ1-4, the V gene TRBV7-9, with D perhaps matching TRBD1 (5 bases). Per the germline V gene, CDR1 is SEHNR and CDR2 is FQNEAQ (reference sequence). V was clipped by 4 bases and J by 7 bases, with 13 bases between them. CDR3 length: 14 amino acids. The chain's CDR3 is CASSSVQDGEKLFF. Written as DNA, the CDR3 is TGTGCCAGCAGCTCGGTACAGGATGGTGAAAAACTGTTTTTT.